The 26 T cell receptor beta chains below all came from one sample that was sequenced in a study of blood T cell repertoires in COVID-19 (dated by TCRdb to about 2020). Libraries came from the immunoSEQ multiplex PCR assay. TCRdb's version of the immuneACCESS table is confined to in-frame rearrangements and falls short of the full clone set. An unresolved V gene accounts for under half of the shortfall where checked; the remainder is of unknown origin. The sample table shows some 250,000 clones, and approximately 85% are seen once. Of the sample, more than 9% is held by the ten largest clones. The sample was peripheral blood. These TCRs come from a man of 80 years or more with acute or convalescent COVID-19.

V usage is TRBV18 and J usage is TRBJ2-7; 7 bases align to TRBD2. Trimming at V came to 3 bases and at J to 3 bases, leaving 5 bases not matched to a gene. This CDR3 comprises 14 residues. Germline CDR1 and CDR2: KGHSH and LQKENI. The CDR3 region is CASSPRGGDYEQYF. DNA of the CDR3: TGTGCCAGCTCACCGAGGGGAGGGGACTACGAGCAGTACTTC.

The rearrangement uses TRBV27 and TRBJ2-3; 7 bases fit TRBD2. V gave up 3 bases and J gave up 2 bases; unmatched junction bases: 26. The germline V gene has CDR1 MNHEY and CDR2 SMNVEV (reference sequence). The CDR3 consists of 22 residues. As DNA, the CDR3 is TGTGCCAGCAGTTTCTTTACCTGGGACGGGAGGAAACAAGCGTTGATCACAGATACGCAGTATTTT. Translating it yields CASSFFTWDGRKQALITDTQYF.

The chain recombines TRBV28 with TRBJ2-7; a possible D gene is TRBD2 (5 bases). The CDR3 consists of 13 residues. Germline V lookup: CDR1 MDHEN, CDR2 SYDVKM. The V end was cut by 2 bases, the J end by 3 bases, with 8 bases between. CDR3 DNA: TGTGCCAGCAGTTTAAGAGGGATCTACGAGCAGTACTTC. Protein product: CASSLRGIYEQYF.

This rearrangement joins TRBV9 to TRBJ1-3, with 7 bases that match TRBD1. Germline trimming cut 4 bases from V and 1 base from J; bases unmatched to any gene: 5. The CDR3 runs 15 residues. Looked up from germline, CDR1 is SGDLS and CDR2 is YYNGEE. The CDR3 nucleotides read TGTGCCAGCAGCCCGAGGGGGCGGTCTGGAAACACCATATATTTT. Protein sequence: CASSPRGRSGNTIYF.

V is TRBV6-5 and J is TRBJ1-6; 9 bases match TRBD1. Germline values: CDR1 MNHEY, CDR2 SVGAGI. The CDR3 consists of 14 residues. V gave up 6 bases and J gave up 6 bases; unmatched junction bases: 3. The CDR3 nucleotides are TGTGCCAGCAGGTTGACAGGGGGTAATTCACCCCTCCACTTT. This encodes CASRLTGGNSPLHF.

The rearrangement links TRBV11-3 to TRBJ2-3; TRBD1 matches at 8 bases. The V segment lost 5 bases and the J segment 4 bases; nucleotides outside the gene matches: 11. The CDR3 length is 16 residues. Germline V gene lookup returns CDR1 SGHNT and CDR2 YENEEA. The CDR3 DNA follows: TGTGCCAGCAGCCCTGGACAGGGAACGTTGGCAGATACGCAGTATTTT. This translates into CASSPGQGTLADTQYF.

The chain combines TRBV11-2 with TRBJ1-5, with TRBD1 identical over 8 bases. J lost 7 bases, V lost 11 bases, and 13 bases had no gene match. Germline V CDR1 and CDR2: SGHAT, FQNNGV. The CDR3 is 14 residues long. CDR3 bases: TGTGCCTCCAGCACAGGACAGGGTTCCCAGCCCCAGCATTTT. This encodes CASSTGQGSQPQHF.

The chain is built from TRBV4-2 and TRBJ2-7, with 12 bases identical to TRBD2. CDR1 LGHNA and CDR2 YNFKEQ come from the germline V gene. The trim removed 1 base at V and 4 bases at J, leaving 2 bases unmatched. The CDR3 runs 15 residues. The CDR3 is CASSQGTSGMYEQYF. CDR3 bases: TGTGCCAGCAGCCAAGGGACTAGCGGGATGTACGAGCAGTACTTC.

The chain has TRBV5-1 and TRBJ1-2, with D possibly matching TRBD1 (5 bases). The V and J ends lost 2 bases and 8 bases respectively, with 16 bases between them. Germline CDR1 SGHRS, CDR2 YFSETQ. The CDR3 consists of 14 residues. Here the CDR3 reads CASSLAAEGVGYTF. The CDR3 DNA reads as TGCGCCAGCAGCTTAGCCGCCGAAGGGGTAGGCTACACCTTC.

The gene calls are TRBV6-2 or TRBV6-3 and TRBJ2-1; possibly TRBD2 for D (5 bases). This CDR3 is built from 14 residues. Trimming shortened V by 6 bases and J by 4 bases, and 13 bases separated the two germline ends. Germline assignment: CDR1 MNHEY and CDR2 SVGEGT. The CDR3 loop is CASSTLGFYNEQFF. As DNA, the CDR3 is TGTGCCAGCAGCACACTAGGATTTTACAATGAGCAGTTCTTC.

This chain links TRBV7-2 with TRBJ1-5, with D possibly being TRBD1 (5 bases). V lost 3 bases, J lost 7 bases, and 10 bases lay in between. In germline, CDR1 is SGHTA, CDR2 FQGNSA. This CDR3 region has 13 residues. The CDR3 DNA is TGTGCCAGCAGCTTGGGGCAGAGACAGCCCCAGCATTTT. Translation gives CASSLGQRQPQHF.

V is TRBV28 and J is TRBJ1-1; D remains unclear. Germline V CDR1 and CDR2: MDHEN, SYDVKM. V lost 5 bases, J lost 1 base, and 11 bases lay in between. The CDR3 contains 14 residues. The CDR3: CASSTTPRNTEAFF. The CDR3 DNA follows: TGTGCCAGCAGTACTACGCCCAGGAACACTGAAGCTTTCTTT.

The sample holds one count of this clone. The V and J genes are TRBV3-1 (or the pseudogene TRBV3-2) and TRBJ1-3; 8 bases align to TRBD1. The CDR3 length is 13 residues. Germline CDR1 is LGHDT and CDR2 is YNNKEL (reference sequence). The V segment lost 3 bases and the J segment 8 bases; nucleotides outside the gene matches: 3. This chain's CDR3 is CASSHRGRDTIYF. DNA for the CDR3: TGTGCCAGCAGCCACAGGGGGCGCGACACCATATATTTT.

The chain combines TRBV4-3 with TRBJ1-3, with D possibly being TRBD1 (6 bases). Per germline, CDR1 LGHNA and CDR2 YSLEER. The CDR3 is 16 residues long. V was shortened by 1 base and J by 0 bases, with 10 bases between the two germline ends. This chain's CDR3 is CASSQATGSSGNTIYF. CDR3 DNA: TGCGCCAGCAGCCAAGCAACAGGGTCCTCTGGAAACACCATATATTTT.

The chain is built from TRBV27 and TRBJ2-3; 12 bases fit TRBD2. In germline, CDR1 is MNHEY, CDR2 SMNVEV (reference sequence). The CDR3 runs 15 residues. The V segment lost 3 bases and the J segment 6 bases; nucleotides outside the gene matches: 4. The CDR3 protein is CASSFGLAGFDTQYF. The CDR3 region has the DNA TGTGCCAGCAGTTTCGGACTAGCGGGATTTGATACGCAGTATTTT.

CDR3 nucleotides: TGTGCCAGTACTCAGACAGGGGTGAACACTGAAGCTTTCTTT. It translates to CASTQTGVNTEAFF. V gene TRBV19 combines with J gene TRBJ1-1, with 8 bases that match TRBD1. CDR1 is LNHDA and CDR2 is SQIVND in the germline V gene (reference sequence). The ends lost 7 bases at V and 0 bases at J; junction bases unmatched: 4. The CDR3 runs 14 residues.

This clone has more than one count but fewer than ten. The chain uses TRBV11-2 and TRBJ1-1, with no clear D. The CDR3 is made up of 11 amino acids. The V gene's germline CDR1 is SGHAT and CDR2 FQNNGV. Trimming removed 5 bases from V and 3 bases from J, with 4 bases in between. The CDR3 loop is CASSPYTEAFF. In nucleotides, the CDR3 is TGTGCCAGCAGCCCATACACTGAAGCTTTCTTT.

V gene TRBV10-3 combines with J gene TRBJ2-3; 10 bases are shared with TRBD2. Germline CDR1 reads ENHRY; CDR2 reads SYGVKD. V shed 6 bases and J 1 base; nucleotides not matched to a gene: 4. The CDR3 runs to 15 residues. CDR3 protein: CAISPLAGRTDTQYF. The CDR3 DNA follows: TGTGCCATCAGCCCACTAGCGGGGCGCACAGATACGCAGTATTTT.

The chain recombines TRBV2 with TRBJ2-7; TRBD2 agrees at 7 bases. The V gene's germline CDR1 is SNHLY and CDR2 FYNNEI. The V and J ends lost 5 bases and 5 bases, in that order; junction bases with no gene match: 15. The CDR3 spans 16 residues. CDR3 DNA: TGTGCCAGCAGTCCGGGACTACCAAAACCGGCCCACGAGCAGTACTTC. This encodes CASSPGLPKPAHEQYF.

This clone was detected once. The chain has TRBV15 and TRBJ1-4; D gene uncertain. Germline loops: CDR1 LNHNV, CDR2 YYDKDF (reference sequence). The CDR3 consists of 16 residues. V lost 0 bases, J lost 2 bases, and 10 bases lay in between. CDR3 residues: CATSRDRGVTNEKLFF. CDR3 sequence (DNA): TGTGCCACCAGCAGAGATCGCGGGGTGACTAATGAAAAACTGTTTTTT.

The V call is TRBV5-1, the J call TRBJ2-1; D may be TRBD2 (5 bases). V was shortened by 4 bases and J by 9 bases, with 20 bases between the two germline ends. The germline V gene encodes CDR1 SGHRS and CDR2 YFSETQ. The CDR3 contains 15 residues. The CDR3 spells CASSLGPGSWSEQFF. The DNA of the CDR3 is TGCGCCAGCAGCCTGGGCCCGGGGTCTTGGAGTGAGCAGTTCTTC.

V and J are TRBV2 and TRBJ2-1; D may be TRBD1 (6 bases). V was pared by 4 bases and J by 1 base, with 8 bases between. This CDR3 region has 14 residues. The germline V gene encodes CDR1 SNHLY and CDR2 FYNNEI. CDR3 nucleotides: TGTGCCAGCAGTGCCAGGGGTTCCTACAATGAGCAGTTCTTC. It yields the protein CASSARGSYNEQFF.

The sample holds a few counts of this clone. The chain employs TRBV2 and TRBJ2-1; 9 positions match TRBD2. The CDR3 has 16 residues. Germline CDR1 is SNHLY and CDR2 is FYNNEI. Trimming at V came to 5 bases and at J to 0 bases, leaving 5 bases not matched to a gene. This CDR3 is CASSSSSGDSYNEQFF. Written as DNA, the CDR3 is TGTGCCAGCAGTTCCTCTAGCGGGGACTCCTACAATGAGCAGTTCTTC.

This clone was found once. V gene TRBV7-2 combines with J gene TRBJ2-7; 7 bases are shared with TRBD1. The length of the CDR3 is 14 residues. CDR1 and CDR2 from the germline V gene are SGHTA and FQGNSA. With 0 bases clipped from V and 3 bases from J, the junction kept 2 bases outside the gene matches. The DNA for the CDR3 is TGTGCCAGCAGCTTAGCCGGGACAGTCTACGAGCAGTACTTC. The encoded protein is CASSLAGTVYEQYF. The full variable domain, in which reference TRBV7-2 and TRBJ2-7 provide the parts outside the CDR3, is GAGVSQSPSNKVTEKGKDVELRCDPISGHTALYWYRQSLGQGLEFLIYFQGNSAPDKSGLPSDRFSAERTGGSVSTLTIQRTQQEDSAVYLCASSLAGTVYEQYFGPGTRLTVT.

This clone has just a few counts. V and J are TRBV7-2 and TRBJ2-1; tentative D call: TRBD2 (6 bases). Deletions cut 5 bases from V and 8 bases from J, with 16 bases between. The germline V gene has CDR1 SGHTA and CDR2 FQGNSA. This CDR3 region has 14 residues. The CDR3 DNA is TGTGCCAGCAGCCCTAGACTAGTTTCGGATGAGCAGTTCTTC. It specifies CASSPRLVSDEQFF.

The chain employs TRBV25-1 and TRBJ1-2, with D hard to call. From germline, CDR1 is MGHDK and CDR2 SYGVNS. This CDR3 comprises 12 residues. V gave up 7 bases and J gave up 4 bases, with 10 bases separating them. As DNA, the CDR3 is TGTGCCAGCACCGGACTCCTCTATGGCTACACCTTC. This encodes CASTGLLYGYTF.